This paragraph covers one T cell receptor (beta chain) sequence. The antigen remains undetermined. This entry is derived from a study of T cell responses to AZD1222 COVID-19 vaccine. Data came from immunoSEQ multiplex PCR; TCRdb stores just in-frame clones and leaves some out. The data contain roughly 110,000 clones, under 90% of them singletons. Study-level results: Two AZD1222 doses significantly raised spike-specific TCR breadth and depth over controls.

CDR1 is LGHNA, CDR2 YSLEER, per germline. After removal of 0 bases from V and 2 bases from J, the junction contained 7 bases not matched to a gene. The CDR3 runs 18 residues. This TCR came from an adult in good health. This sequence joins TRBV4-3 and TRBJ1-1, with 12 bases that match TRBD1. The starting material was peripheral blood, obtained on day 0 of AZD1222 vaccination. The CDR3 region has the DNA TGCGCCAGCAGCCAAGATATGGGGACAGGGGGCCGTAACACTGAAGCTTTCTTT. The encoded protein is CASSQDMGTGGRNTEAFF.